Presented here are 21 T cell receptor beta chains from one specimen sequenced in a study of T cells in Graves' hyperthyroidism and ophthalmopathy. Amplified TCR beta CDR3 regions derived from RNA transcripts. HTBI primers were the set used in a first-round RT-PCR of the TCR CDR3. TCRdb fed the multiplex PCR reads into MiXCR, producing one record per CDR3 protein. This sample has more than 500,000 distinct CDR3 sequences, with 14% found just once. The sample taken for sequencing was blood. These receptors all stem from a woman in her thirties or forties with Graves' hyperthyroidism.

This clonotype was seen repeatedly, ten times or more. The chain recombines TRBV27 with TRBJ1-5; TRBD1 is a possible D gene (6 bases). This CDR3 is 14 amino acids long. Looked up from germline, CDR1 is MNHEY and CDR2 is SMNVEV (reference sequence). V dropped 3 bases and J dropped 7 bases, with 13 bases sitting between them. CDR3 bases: TGTGCCAGCAGTTTCAACAGGGATCGCCAGCCCCAGCATTTT. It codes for CASSFNRDRQPQHF.

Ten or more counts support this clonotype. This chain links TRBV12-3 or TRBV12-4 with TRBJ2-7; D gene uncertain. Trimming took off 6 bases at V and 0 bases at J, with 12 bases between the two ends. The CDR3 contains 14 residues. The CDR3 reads CASRITEYSYEQYF. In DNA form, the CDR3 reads TGTGCCAGCAGGATTACTGAATACTCCTACGAGCAGTACTTC.

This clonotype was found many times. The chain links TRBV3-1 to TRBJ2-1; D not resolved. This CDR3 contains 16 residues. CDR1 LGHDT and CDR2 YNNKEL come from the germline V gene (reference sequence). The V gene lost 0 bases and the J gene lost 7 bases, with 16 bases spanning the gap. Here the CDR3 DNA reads TGTGCCAGCAGCCAAGATCGGGCAGTAGACGCTAATGAGCAGTTCTTC. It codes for CASSQDRAVDANEQFF.

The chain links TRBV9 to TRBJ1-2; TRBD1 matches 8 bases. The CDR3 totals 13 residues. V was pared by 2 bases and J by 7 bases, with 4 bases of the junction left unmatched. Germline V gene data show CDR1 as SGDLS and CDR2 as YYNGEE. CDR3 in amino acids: CASSVQGAVGYTF. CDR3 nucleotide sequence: TGTGCCAGCAGCGTCCAGGGGGCTGTTGGCTACACCTTC.

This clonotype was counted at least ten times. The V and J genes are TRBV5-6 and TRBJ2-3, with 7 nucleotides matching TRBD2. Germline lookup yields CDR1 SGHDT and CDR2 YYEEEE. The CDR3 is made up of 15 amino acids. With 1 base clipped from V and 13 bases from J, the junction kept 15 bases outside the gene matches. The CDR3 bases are TGTGCCAGCAGCTTGCCGGCTAGCGGATCCACCGGGAAGTATTTT. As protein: CASSLPASGSTGKYF. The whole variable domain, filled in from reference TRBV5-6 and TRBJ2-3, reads DAGVTQSPTHLIKTRGQQVTLRCSPKSGHDTVSWYQQALGQGPQFIFQYYEEEERQRGNFPDRFSGHQFPNYSSELNVNALLLGDSALYLCASSLPASGSTGKYFGPGTRLTVL.

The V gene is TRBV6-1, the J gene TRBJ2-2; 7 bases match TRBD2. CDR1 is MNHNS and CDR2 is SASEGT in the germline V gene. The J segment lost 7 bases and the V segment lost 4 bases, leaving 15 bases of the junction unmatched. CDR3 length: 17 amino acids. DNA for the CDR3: TGTGCCAGCAGTGGGACTTATGAGGGAGGGCCTATCGGGGAGCTGTTTTTT. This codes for CASSGTYEGGPIGELFF.

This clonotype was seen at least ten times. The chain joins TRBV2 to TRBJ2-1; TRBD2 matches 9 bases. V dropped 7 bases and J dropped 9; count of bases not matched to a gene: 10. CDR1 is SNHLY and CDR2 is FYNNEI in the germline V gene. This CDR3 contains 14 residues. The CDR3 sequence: CASKRGSGSGEQFF. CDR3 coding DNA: TGTGCCAGCAAGAGGGGTAGCGGGAGTGGTGAGCAGTTCTTC. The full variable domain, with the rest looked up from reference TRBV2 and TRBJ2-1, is EPEVTQTPSHQVTQMGQEVILRCVPISNHLYFYWYRQILGQKVEFLVSFYNNEISEKSEIFDDQFSVERPDGSNFTLKIRSTKLEDSAMYFCASKRGSGSGEQFFGPGTRLTVL.

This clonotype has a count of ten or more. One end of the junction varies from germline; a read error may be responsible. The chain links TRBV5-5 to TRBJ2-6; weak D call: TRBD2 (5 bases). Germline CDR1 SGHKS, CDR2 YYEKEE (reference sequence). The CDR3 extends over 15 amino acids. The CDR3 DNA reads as TGCGCCAGCAGCTTGGGAGACTCTGGGGCCAACGTCCTGACTTTC. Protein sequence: CASSLGDSGANVLTF.

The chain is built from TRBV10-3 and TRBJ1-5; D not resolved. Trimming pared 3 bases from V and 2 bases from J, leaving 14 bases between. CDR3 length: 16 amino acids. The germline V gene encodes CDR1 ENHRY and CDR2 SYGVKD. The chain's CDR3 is CAISESAPGGNQPQHF. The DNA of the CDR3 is TGTGCCATCAGTGAATCGGCCCCGGGCGGCAATCAGCCCCAGCATTTT.

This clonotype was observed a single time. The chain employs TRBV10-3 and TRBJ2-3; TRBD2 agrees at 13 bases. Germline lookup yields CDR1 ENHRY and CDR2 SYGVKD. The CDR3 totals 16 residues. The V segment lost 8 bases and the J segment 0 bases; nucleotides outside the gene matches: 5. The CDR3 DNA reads TGTGCCATCGGACTAGCGGGGGAGACTAGCACAGATACGCAGTATTTT. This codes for CAIGLAGETSTDTQYF.

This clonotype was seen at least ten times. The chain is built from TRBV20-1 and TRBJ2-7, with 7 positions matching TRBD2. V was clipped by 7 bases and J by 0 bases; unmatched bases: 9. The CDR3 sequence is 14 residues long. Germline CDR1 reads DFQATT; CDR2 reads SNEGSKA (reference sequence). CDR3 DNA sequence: TGCAGTGGGGGTGCGGGAGTCCCCTCCTACGAGCAGTACTTC. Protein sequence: CSGGAGVPSYEQYF.

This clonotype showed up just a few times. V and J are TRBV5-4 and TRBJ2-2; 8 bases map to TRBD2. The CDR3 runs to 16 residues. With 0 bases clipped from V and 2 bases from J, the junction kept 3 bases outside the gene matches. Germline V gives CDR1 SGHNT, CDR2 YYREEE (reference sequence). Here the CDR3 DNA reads TGTGCCAGCAGCTTGGAACTAGCGGCAAACACCGGGGAGCTGTTTTTT. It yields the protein CASSLELAANTGELFF.

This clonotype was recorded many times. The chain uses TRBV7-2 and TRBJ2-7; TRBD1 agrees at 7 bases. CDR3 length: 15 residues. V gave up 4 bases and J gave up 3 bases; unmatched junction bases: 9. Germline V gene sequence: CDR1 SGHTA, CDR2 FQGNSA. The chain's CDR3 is CASSYTGTDYYEQYF. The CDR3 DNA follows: TGTGCCAGCAGCTATACCGGGACAGATTACTACGAGCAGTACTTC.

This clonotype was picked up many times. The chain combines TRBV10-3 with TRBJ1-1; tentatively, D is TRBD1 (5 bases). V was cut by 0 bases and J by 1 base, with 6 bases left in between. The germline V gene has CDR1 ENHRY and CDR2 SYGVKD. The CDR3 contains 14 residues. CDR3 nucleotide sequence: TGTGCCATCAGTGAGTCCCAGGGGAACACTGAAGCTTTCTTT. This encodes CAISESQGNTEAFF.

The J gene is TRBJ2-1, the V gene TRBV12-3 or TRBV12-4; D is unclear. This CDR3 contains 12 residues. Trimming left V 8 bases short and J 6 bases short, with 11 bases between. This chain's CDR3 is CASATASNEQFF. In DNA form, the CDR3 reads TGTGCCAGCGCGACCGCTAGCAATGAGCAGTTCTTC.

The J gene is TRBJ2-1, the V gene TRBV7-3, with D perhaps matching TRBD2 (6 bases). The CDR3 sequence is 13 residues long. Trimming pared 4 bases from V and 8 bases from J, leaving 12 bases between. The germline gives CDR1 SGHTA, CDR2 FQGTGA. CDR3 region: CASSSGLLDEQFF. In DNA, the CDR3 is TGTGCCAGCAGCTCGGGACTCCTTGATGAGCAGTTCTTC.

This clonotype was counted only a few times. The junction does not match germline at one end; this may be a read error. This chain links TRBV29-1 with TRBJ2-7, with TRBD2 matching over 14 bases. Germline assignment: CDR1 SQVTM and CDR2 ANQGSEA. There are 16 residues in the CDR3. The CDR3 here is CSVKEGTSGRRYEQYF. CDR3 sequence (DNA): TGCAGCGTTAAAGAGGGGACTAGCGGGAGAAGGTACGAGCAGTACTTC.

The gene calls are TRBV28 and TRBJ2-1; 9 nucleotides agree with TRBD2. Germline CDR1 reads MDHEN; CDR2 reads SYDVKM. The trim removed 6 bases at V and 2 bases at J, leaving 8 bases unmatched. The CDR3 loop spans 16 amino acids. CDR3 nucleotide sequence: TGTGCCAGCAGCCTAATAGCGGGAGTAACCTACAATGAGCAGTTCTTC. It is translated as CASSLIAGVTYNEQFF.

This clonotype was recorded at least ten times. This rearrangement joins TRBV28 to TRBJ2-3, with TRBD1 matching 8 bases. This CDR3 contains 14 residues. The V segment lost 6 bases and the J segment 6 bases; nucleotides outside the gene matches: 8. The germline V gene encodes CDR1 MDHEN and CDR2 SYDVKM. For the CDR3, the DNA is TGTGCCAGCAGCCCCGACAGGGGATACGATACGCAGTATTTT. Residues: CASSPDRGYDTQYF.

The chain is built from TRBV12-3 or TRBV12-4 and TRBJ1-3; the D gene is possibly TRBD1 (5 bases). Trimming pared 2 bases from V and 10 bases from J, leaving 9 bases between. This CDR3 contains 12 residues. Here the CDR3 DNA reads TGTGCCAGCAGTTTAAAGGGGAATACCATATATTTT. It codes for CASSLKGNTIYF.

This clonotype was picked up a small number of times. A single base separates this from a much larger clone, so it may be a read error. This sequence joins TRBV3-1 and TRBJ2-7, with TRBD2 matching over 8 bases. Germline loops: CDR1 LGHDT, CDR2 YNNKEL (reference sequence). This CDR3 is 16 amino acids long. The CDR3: CASSHPPDSGEYEQHF. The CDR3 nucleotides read TGTGCCAGCAGCCATCCTCCGGATAGCGGGGAGTACGAGCAGCACTTC.